The 22 T cell receptor beta chains below all came from one sample that was sequenced in a study of shared clonotypes between healthy human individuals. Sequencing used immunoSEQ multiplex PCR; TCRdb keeps in-frame clones, though not all of them. The data contain some 2,000,000 clones, 95% of them singletons. The sample was naive CD4+ T cells sorted from blood. The subset here: CD45RA+ positively selected. The receptors shown here come from a man between 18 and 35 years old in good health.

CDR3 loop: CASSLTRDPTEAQHF. Written as DNA, the CDR3 is TGTGCCAGCAGCTTAACCAGGGACCCCACTGAGGCCCAGCATTTT. V gene TRBV9 combines with J gene TRBJ1-5, with D possibly being TRBD1 (5 bases). Germline V gene data show CDR1 as SGDLS and CDR2 as YYNGEE. CDR3 length: 15 amino acids. The V gene lost 4 bases and the J gene lost 11 bases, with 22 bases spanning the gap. Supplemented by reference TRBV9 and TRBJ1-5, the full variable domain reads DSGVTQTPKHLITATGQRVTLRCSPRSGDLSVYWYQQSLDQGLQFLIQYYNGEERAKGNILERFSAQQFPDLHSELNLSSLELGDSALYFCASSLTRDPTEAQHFGDGTRLSIL.

On this clone: This specimen includes other DNA sequences encoding the same CDR3. This rearrangement joins TRBV10-3 to TRBJ2-7; TRBD1 aligns across 8 bases. There are 15 residues in the CDR3. Germline V gives CDR1 ENHRY, CDR2 SYGVKD. The trim removed 0 bases at V and 3 bases at J, leaving 4 bases unmatched. The CDR3 region is CAISESRTGSYEQYF. The CDR3 nucleotides are TGTGCCATCAGTGAGTCGAGGACAGGGAGCTACGAGCAGTACTTC.

V is TRBV30 and J is TRBJ1-2, with D possibly matching TRBD1 (5 bases). Trimming stripped 3 bases from V and 2 bases from J, with 13 bases between. The CDR3 is 14 residues long. Germline CDR1 reads GTSNPN; CDR2 reads SVGIG (reference sequence). CDR3 in DNA: TGTGCCTGGAGGGGGAGGGGACGAAACTATGGCTACACCTTC. This encodes CAWRGRGRNYGYTF. Full variable domain (outside the CDR3, taken from reference TRBV30 and TRBJ1-2): SQTIHQWPATLVQPVGSPLSLECTVEGTSNPNLYWYRQAAGRGLQLLFYSVGIGQISSEVPQNLSASRPQDRQFILSSKKLLLSDSGFYLCAWRGRGRNYGYTFGSGTRLTVV.

As regards this clone: Just one base apart from a much larger clone, this may be a read error. The genes are TRBV18 and TRBJ1-1; TRBD1 is a possible D gene (6 bases). Germline V gene sequence: CDR1 KGHSH, CDR2 LQKENI. V was clipped by 6 bases and J by 0 bases, with 17 bases between them. The length of the CDR3 is 16 residues. CDR3 sequence (DNA): TGTGCCAGCTCTCAAAGACAGGCCGACCTGAACACTGAAGCTTTCTTT. Translated, it gives CASSQRQADLNTEAFF.

The V and J genes are TRBV5-1 and TRBJ2-7; D is unclear. CDR3 length: 14 residues. Per the germline V gene, CDR1 is SGHRS and CDR2 is YFSETQ. V lost 4 bases and J lost 0, with 11 bases in between. In nucleotides, the CDR3 is TGCGCCAGCAGCCCGGACCAGCCCTCCTACGAGCAGTACTTC. Its translation: CASSPDQPSYEQYF.

The chain has TRBV30 and TRBJ1-3; possibly TRBD1 for D (5 bases). The CDR3 runs to 15 residues. Germline assignment: CDR1 GTSNPN and CDR2 SVGIG (reference sequence). Between the trimmed V and J ends, which lost 5 bases and 1 base, there was a span of 15 bases. The CDR3 coding sequence is TGTGCCTGGTCGGGACTCTCTTTGTCTGGAAACACCATATATTTT. This sequence encodes CAWSGLSLSGNTIYF.

The chain recombines TRBV7-9 with TRBJ1-6, with no clear D. This CDR3 contains 18 residues. CDR1 and CDR2 from the germline V gene are SEHNR and FQNEAQ (reference sequence). V was clipped by 7 bases and J by 5 bases, with 24 bases between them. The CDR3: CASTASTPGRLDNSPLHF. CDR3 sequence (DNA): TGTGCCAGCACCGCCTCGACGCCTGGGCGCCTTGATAATTCACCCCTCCACTTT.

Comment on this clone: Other DNA sequences in this sample translate to the same CDR3. The rearrangement joins TRBV6-1 to TRBJ2-2; D not resolved. The CDR3 is 14 amino acids. Trimming pared 4 bases from V and 2 bases from J, leaving 8 bases between. CDR1 is MNHNS, CDR2 SASEGT, per germline. This chain's CDR3 is CASSVPGNTGELFF. The CDR3, as DNA: TGTGCCAGCAGTGTCCCGGGCAACACCGGGGAGCTGTTTTTT.

The J gene is TRBJ2-3, the V gene TRBV7-9; 10 positions match TRBD2. The CDR3 is 15 residues long. Germline loops: CDR1 SEHNR, CDR2 FQNEAQ (reference sequence). The ends lost 4 bases at V and 5 bases at J; junction bases unmatched: 6. Here the CDR3 reads CASSSSGGALDTQYF. The DNA for the CDR3 is TGTGCCAGCAGCTCAAGCGGGGGGGCATTAGATACGCAGTATTTT.

The V and J genes are TRBV5-1 and TRBJ2-1, with 9 bases lining up with TRBD1. The germline gives CDR1 SGHRS, CDR2 YFSETQ. The CDR3 runs 14 residues. The junction had 2 bases not matched to a gene; V was cut back by 4 bases and J by 3 bases. The CDR3 bases are TGCGCCAGCAGCCGGGGACAGGGCTACAATGAGCAGTTCTTC. It yields the protein CASSRGQGYNEQFF.

The chain combines TRBV27 with TRBJ2-5; D unclear. Trimming left V 3 bases short and J 4 bases short, with 12 bases between. CDR1 and CDR2 from the germline V gene are MNHEY and SMNVEV (reference sequence). The CDR3 length is 14 residues. CDR3 protein: CASSFGRAAETQYF. Written as DNA, the CDR3 is TGTGCCAGCAGTTTTGGTAGGGCGGCAGAGACCCAGTACTTC.

The gene calls are TRBV5-1 and TRBJ2-1; tentatively, D is TRBD1 or TRBD2 (5 bases each). Trimming took off 5 bases at V and 8 bases at J, with 8 bases between the two ends. The CDR3 is made up of 11 amino acids. Germline assignment: CDR1 SGHRS and CDR2 YFSETQ. This chain's CDR3 is CASRGTDEQFF. CDR3 DNA sequence: TGCGCCAGCAGAGGGACCGATGAGCAGTTCTTC.

The chain has TRBV4-2 and TRBJ1-4; D call uncertain. Trimming removed 0 bases at V and 7 bases at J, with 12 bases between. Germline V gene lookup returns CDR1 LGHNA and CDR2 YNFKEQ. This CDR3 is built from 15 residues. CDR3 sequence: CASSQEGLESEKLFF. The CDR3 region has the DNA TGTGCCAGCAGCCAAGAGGGTCTCGAGAGTGAAAAACTGTTTTTT.

The rearrangement uses TRBV10-3 and TRBJ2-7; no definite D call. The CDR3 totals 17 residues. Germline V gene sequence: CDR1 ENHRY, CDR2 SYGVKD. V lost 0 bases and J 0 bases, leaving 15 bases between the germline ends. CDR3 DNA: TGTGCCATCAGTGAGTCGAATCTCATAAAAAACTCCTACGAGCAGTACTTC. This translates into CAISESNLIKNSYEQYF.

The chain has TRBV6-6 and TRBJ2-7, with D tentatively TRBD1 or TRBD2 (5 bases each). CDR3 length equals 15 residues. Germline V CDR1 and CDR2: MNHNY, SVGAGI (reference sequence). The V end was cut by 6 bases, the J end by 2 bases, with 17 bases between. CDR3 in amino acids: CASRGVGSLAYEQYF. CDR3 DNA sequence: TGTGCCAGCAGGGGGGTTGGGAGCCTTGCCTACGAGCAGTACTTC.

Of note for this clone: This specimen includes other DNA sequences encoding the same CDR3. The chain combines TRBV20-1 with TRBJ2-7; possible D gene TRBD1, 5 bases. Germline values: CDR1 DFQATT, CDR2 SNEGSKA (reference sequence). V was cut by 6 bases and J by 0 bases, with 6 bases left in between. This CDR3 has 11 residues. The DNA of the CDR3 is TGCAGTGCAGGGGACTCCTACGAGCAGTACTTC. The encoded protein is CSAGDSYEQYF.

This sequence joins TRBV5-6 and TRBJ1-3; D is unresolved. CDR1 and CDR2 (germline): SGHDT, YYEEEE. The V and J ends lost 2 bases and 2 bases respectively, with 11 bases between them. This CDR3 has 15 residues. CDR3 sequence (DNA): TGTGCCAGCAGCTTTTTTGCCGGGGCTGGAAACACCATATATTTT. It encodes CASSFFAGAGNTIYF.

The chain links TRBV28 to TRBJ1-6; 8 positions match TRBD1. The CDR3 consists of 15 residues. Germline trimming cut 4 bases from V and 7 bases from J; bases unmatched to any gene: 6. Per the germline V gene, CDR1 is MDHEN and CDR2 is SYDVKM. The CDR3 sequence is CASSYRQGYNSPLHF. In DNA, the CDR3 is TGTGCCAGCAGTTACCGACAGGGGTACAATTCACCCCTCCACTTT.

Comments on this clone: Other DNA sequences in the sample encode the same CDR3. V is TRBV2 and J is TRBJ1-5, with a possible D match to TRBD1 (5 bases). Trimming shortened V by 4 bases and J by 2 bases, and 9 bases separated the two germline ends. This CDR3 region has 14 residues. In germline, CDR1 is SNHLY, CDR2 FYNNEI. CDR3 bases: TGTGCCAGCAGTGTCGGGGCAGGCAATCAGCCCCAGCATTTT. This codes for CASSVGAGNQPQHF.

This clone was found once. The chain employs TRBV28 and TRBJ1-1; 9 bases are shared with TRBD1. The CDR3 consists of 14 residues. The germline CDR1 and CDR2 sequences are MDHEN and SYDVKM. V trimming: 5 bases; J trimming: 12 bases; junction bases outside the gene matches: 13. The CDR3 here is CASSPLQGARGTFF. DNA of the CDR3: TGTGCCAGCAGTCCACTACAGGGGGCGCGAGGAACTTTCTTT.

The gene calls are TRBV6-5 and TRBJ2-7, with a weak D call TRBD1 (6 bases). The ends were cut back, 0 bases at V and 3 bases at J, with 15 bases in the middle. CDR3 length: 16 amino acids. Germline assignment: CDR1 MNHEY and CDR2 SVGAGI. CDR3 residues: CASSYSRAGVGYEQYF. In nucleotides, the CDR3 is TGTGCCAGCAGTTACTCCCGGGCAGGGGTGGGCTACGAGCAGTACTTC.

This chain links TRBV7-2 with TRBJ2-1; D gene uncertain. The CDR3 runs to 16 residues. V was trimmed by 5 bases and J by 2 bases, leaving 16 bases between them. Germline CDR1 SGHTA, CDR2 FQGNSA. The CDR3 DNA follows: TGTGCCAGCAGCATGATGAGTGGTCAAACCTACAATGAGCAGTTCTTC. It specifies CASSMMSGQTYNEQFF. The variable domain in full, completed from reference TRBV7-2 and TRBJ2-1, reads GAGVSQSPSNKVTEKGKDVELRCDPISGHTALYWYRQSLGQGLEFLIYFQGNSAPDKSGLPSDRFSAERTGGSVSTLTIQRTQQEDSAVYLCASSMMSGQTYNEQFFGPGTRLTVL.